Sequencing of this T cell receptor beta chain was carried out in a study of response to subunit inactivated influenza vaccine (dated by TCRdb to the late 2010s). Turning to the overall study: To follow how T cells responded to a trivalent subunit inactivated influenza vaccine, the researchers relied on deep quantitative profiling of the T cell receptor repertoire.

For CDR1 and CDR2, the germline V gene (reference sequence) lists SGHKS and YYEKEE. At the junction V is shortened by 2 bases and J by 2 bases, with 10 bases in between. The cysteine opens and the phenylalanine closes a CDR3 of 14 amino acids. This entry keeps only the CDR3 DNA: 42 bases, framed from base 1. Libraries came from RT-PCR. The sequencer listed for this sample is Illumina HiSeq 2500. Through fastp at Q25 and MiXCR, TCRdb rebuilt clones from the public reads, retaining in-frame beta chains. Here each entry gathers all rows of one CDR3 protein and keeps the most common genes and DNA. This sample comprises 560,000 or so distinct CDR3 sequences, approximately 7.6% of them detected only once. The top ten constitute 10% to 15% of the sample. General study outcomes and caveats: According to the authors, only a limited number of new T cells may be recruited by each seasonal influenza vaccination.

Points on this clonotype: It has no known antigen specificity. The sample holds no much larger clone one base away, and base qualities are not on file.

This TCR derives from a man between 50 and 75 years old who received an inactivated influenza vaccine. Donor details come from another sample of the same person, matched by shared clones. This sample comprised PBMCs from blood, obtained about 24 months after vaccination. The chain couples TRBV5-5 to TRBJ1-2; possibly the D gene is TRBD1, per 5 matching bases. The CDR3 corresponds to CASSLGADNYGYTF. Read as DNA, the sequence is TGTGCCAGCAGCTTAGGGGCAGACAACTATGGCTACACCTTC.